One sample yielded the 25 T cell receptor beta chains listed below, sequenced in a study of T cells after yellow fever vaccination. TCRdb re-called the 5' RACE reads with MiXCR, one entry per CDR3 protein. Of 500,000 to 650,000 distinct CDR3 sequences listed, about 12% are singletons. Source: PBMCs, taken on the day of the yellow fever booster vaccination. The receptor source for this set is a man aged 30-40 years who received the YFV17D yellow fever vaccine.

The gene calls are TRBV25-1 and TRBJ1-1; 10 nucleotides match TRBD1. CDR1 and CDR2 from the germline V gene are MGHDK and SYGVNS. The ends lost 4 bases at V and 3 bases at J; junction bases unmatched: 8. This CDR3 is built from 16 residues. CDR3 sequence: CASSGQGAITYTEAFF. In DNA form, the CDR3 reads TGTGCCAGCAGTGGACAGGGGGCGATTACGTACACTGAAGCTTTCTTT.

The chain recombines TRBV5-5 with TRBJ2-2, with TRBD2 as a possible D gene (5 bases). Germline CDR1 is SGHKS and CDR2 is YYEKEE (reference sequence). V was pared by 5 bases and J by 6 bases, with 17 bases between. This CDR3 contains 15 residues. In DNA form, the CDR3 reads TGTGCCAGCAGAGAGGGTCCAGGAGCGGCCGGGGAGCTGTTTTTT. It is translated as CASREGPGAAGELFF.

This clonotype showed up just a few times. This chain uses TRBV5-6 with TRBJ2-1; 7 bases are shared with TRBD2. The germline V gene encodes CDR1 SGHDT and CDR2 YYEEEE. This CDR3 region has 13 residues. V lost 4 bases, J lost 8 bases, and 6 bases stayed unmatched. Written as DNA, the CDR3 is TGTGCCAGCAGCAATCCAAGCGGGGATGAGCAGTTCTTC. Translating gives CASSNPSGDEQFF. Using reference TRBV5-6 and TRBJ2-1 for the parts outside the CDR3, the full variable domain is DAGVTQSPTHLIKTRGQQVTLRCSPKSGHDTVSWYQQALGQGPQFIFQYYEEEERQRGNFPDRFSGHQFPNYSSELNVNALLLGDSALYLCASSNPSGDEQFFGPGTRLTVL.

The CDR3 bases are TGTGCCAGCAGCCAAGGTGGGGCCCGTCTGGTCTACGAGCAGTACTTC. Translated: CASSQGGARLVYEQYF. The chain joins TRBV3-1 to TRBJ2-7, with TRBD1 as a possible D gene (5 bases). V was trimmed by 1 base and J by 3 bases, leaving 16 bases between them. The CDR3 loop spans 16 amino acids. Germline V gives CDR1 LGHDT, CDR2 YNNKEL (reference sequence).

This clonotype was recorded at least ten times. The chain links TRBV12-3 or TRBV12-4 to TRBJ2-7; D call uncertain. This CDR3 region has 11 residues. Trimming left V 4 bases short and J 2 bases short, with 3 bases between. The CDR3 DNA reads TGTGCCAGCAGTTGGGCCTACGAGCAGTACTTC. It specifies CASSWAYEQYF.

In its sample, this clonotype was seen a few times. The chain employs TRBV16 and TRBJ1-4; D not resolved. The germline V gene has CDR1 KGHSY and CDR2 FQNENV. Trimming removed 1 base from V and 8 bases from J, with 14 bases in between. This CDR3 contains 15 residues. CDR3 sequence reads: CASSQYGLTREKLFF. DNA for the CDR3: TGTGCCAGCAGCCAATATGGTCTCACCAGAGAAAAACTGTTTTTT.

A few counts support this clonotype. J is TRBJ2-7 and V is TRBV29-1; TRBD1 matches 8 bases. Trimming took 6 bases from V and 0 from J; bases not matched to a gene: 4. Per the germline V gene, CDR1 is SQVTM and CDR2 is ANQGSEA. This CDR3 is built from 13 residues. The CDR3 sequence is CSVSTGGSYEQYF. In DNA form, the CDR3 reads TGCAGCGTGTCCACAGGGGGCTCCTACGAGCAGTACTTC.

This clonotype was picked up a small number of times. The DNA for the CDR3 is TGTGCCAGCAGCGCCAGCGGGAGGGCAGGGGCAGATACGCAGTATTTT. It codes for CASSASGRAGADTQYF. This chain connects TRBV7-9 to TRBJ2-3; 10 positions match TRBD2. V dropped 5 bases and J dropped 4; count of bases not matched to a gene: 9. CDR1 is SEHNR and CDR2 is FQNEAQ in the germline V gene (reference sequence). This CDR3 has 16 amino acids.

This chain connects TRBV5-1 to TRBJ2-3; D is unclear. The CDR3 consists of 13 residues. CDR1 is SGHRS and CDR2 is YFSETQ in the germline V gene. The V and J ends lost 0 bases and 4 bases respectively, with 6 bases between them. Here the CDR3 DNA reads TGCGCCAGCAGCTTGGACGACCCAGATACGCAGTATTTT. It yields the protein CASSLDDPDTQYF.

This clonotype showed up just a few times. Here the CDR3 reads CASSFGQSNFYEQYF. CDR3 sequence (DNA): TGTGCCAGCAGTTTTGGACAGAGCAATTTCTACGAGCAGTACTTC. The chain joins TRBV28 to TRBJ2-7; maybe TRBD1 (6 bases). V shed 3 bases and J shed 3 bases, with 15 bases lying between them. The CDR3 spans 15 residues. Germline V gene lookup returns CDR1 MDHEN and CDR2 SYDVKM.

The chain combines TRBV5-1 with TRBJ2-4; the match to TRBD2 covers 15 bases. CDR1 SGHRS and CDR2 YFSETQ come from the germline V gene. V lost 3 bases to trimming and J lost 8 bases; unmatched junction nucleotides: 3. The CDR3 is 15 amino acids. The CDR3 is CASSYGLAGGDIQYF. The CDR3 DNA reads as TGCGCCAGCAGCTACGGACTAGCGGGGGGGGACATTCAGTACTTC.

This clonotype turned up a few times. One junction end does not reproduce the germline sequence, and a read error may be involved. The rearrangement links TRBV25-1 to TRBJ1-2; D call uncertain. CDR1 is MGHDK, CDR2 SYGVNS, per germline. The CDR3 runs 13 residues. The CDR3 nucleotides read TGTGCCAGCAGTGTAGTAGGATACGGGAAACTGTTTTTC. It translates to CASSVVGYGKLFF.

This clonotype was found a few times. The gene calls are TRBV2 and TRBJ2-2; possibly TRBD1 or TRBD2 for D (5 bases each). The germline gives CDR1 SNHLY, CDR2 FYNNEI. With 10 bases removed from V and 0 bases from J, the gap between germline ends came to 12 bases. The CDR3 sequence is 14 residues long. The CDR3 protein is CANRGRANTGELFF. In DNA form, the CDR3 reads TGTGCCAACCGGGGACGGGCGAACACCGGGGAGCTGTTTTTT.

This clonotype was seen a few times. The chain uses TRBV15 and TRBJ2-5, with no clear D. In germline, CDR1 is LNHNV, CDR2 YYDKDF (reference sequence). V was pared by 1 base and J by 5 bases, with 8 bases between. CDR3 length equals 13 residues. DNA for the CDR3: TGTGCCACCAGCAGAGGAAAGGTTGAGACCCAGTACTTC. Amino acid sequence: CATSRGKVETQYF.

This clonotype was counted only a few times. The V call is TRBV27, the J call TRBJ2-2; D is undetermined. This CDR3 contains 15 residues. Germline V gene sequence: CDR1 MNHEY, CDR2 SMNVEV (reference sequence). With 4 bases removed from V and 5 bases from J, the gap between germline ends came to 14 bases. The CDR3 nucleotides are TGTGCCAGCAGTTCTTTTGCCGGATCAACCGGGGAGCTGTTTTTT. Its protein product is CASSSFAGSTGELFF.

This chain joins TRBV7-9 and TRBJ2-7, with D maybe TRBD1 (6 bases). V lost 5 bases and J lost 3, with 14 bases in between. Germline V CDR1 and CDR2: SEHNR, FQNEAQ (reference sequence). This CDR3 is 14 amino acids long. The CDR3 here is CASSTGQLCYEQYF. The CDR3 DNA reads as TGTGCCAGCAGCACCGGACAGCTCTGCTACGAGCAGTACTTC.

This clonotype was found a few times. The CDR3 DNA reads TGTGCCAGCAGTTCTCCTCAGAGCTCCTACGAGCAGTACTTC. The encoded protein is CASSSPQSSYEQYF. The chain is built from TRBV28 and TRBJ2-7; D unresolved. The CDR3 totals 14 residues. The V end was cut by 4 bases, the J end by 0 bases, with 10 bases between. CDR1 is MDHEN and CDR2 is SYDVKM in the germline V gene.

V gene TRBV19 combines with J gene TRBJ2-5, with TRBD1 matching 7 bases. J lost 3 bases, V lost 4 bases, and 17 bases had no gene match. This CDR3 comprises 18 residues. Germline loops: CDR1 LNHDA, CDR2 SQIVND (reference sequence). The CDR3: CASSTTGNLNPIKETQYF. The CDR3 DNA is TGTGCCAGTAGTACGACAGGGAACTTAAATCCGATTAAAGAGACCCAGTACTTC. Supplemented by reference TRBV19 and TRBJ2-5, the full variable domain reads DGGITQSPKYLFRKEGQNVTLSCEQNLNHDAMYWYRQDPGQGLRLIYYSQIVNDFQKGDIAEGYSVSREKKESFPLTVTSAQKNPTAFYLCASSTTGNLNPIKETQYFGPGTRLLVL.

The sample holds a few counts of this clonotype. The chain recombines TRBV29-1 with TRBJ2-3; D gene ambiguous. The CDR3 totals 11 residues. Per germline, CDR1 SQVTM and CDR2 ANQGSEA. Trimming removed 7 bases from V and 5 bases from J, with 10 bases in between. CDR3 nucleotide sequence: TGCAGCGCCGGAGTCGTAGATACGCAGTATTTT. It is translated as CSAGVVDTQYF.

This clonotype was recorded a few times. The rearrangement joins TRBV6-2 or TRBV6-3 to TRBJ2-3; the D is unclear. Per the germline V gene, CDR1 is MNHEY and CDR2 is SVGEGT. Trimming took off 4 bases at V and 5 bases at J, with 7 bases between the two ends. The CDR3 is 12 residues long. The CDR3 bases are TGTGCCAGCAGTTTGACCAAAGATACGCAGTATTTT. It encodes CASSLTKDTQYF.

This clonotype came up a few times. The gene calls are TRBV24-1 and TRBJ1-2; tentatively, D is TRBD1 (6 bases). The germline gives CDR1 KGHDR, CDR2 SFDVKD. V lost 4 bases, J lost 6 bases, and 11 bases lay in between. The CDR3 has 13 amino acids. The CDR3 coding sequence is TGTGCCACCAGTGACGACAGGTTAGATGGCTACACCTTC. Its protein product is CATSDDRLDGYTF.

About this clonotype itself: One end of the junction does not line up with germline, which may come from a read error. This rearrangement joins TRBV5-4 to TRBJ2-5; D gene uncertain. The germline CDR1 and CDR2 sequences are SGHNT and YYREEE (reference sequence). This CDR3 has 12 residues. The CDR3 spells CASSFRQGTQYF. The CDR3 DNA reads as TGTGCCAGCAGCTTTCGCCAAGGGACCCAGTACTTC.

This clonotype was recorded many times. The chain combines TRBV24-1 with TRBJ1-5; TRBD1 matches 7 bases. The V and J ends lost 9 bases and 4 bases, in that order; junction bases with no gene match: 2. The CDR3 is 12 residues long. Germline CDR1 reads KGHDR; CDR2 reads SFDVKD. CDR3 in amino acids: CATEGQNQPQHF. The CDR3 nucleotides are TGTGCCACCGAGGGACAGAATCAGCCCCAGCATTTT.

This clonotype was seen a few times. The chain links TRBV12-3 or TRBV12-4 to TRBJ2-3, with D perhaps TRBD2 (6 bases). V lost 2 bases and J 2 bases, leaving 14 bases between the germline ends. This CDR3 is built from 16 residues. CDR3 in amino acids: CASSLWGRYLTDTQYF. Written as DNA, the CDR3 is TGTGCCAGCAGTTTATGGGGGAGGTATCTCACAGATACGCAGTATTTT.

This clonotype was counted a few times. Compared with germline, one end of the junction differs, possibly owing to a read error. This chain uses TRBV12-3 or TRBV12-4 with TRBJ2-3, with D perhaps TRBD2 (6 bases). The CDR3 loop spans 13 amino acids. The CDR3 nucleotides are TGTGCCAGCAGCCCAGGATCGCGACCCGCGGGGCATTTT. Translation gives CASSPGSRPAGHF.